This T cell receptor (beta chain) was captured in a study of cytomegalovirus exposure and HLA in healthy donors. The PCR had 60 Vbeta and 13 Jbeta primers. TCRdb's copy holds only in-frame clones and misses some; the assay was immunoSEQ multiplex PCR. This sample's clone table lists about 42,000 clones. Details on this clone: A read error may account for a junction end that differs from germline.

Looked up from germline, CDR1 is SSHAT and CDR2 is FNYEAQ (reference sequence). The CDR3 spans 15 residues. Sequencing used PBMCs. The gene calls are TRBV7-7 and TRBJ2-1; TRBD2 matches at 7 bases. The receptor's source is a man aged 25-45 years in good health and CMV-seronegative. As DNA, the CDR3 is TGTGCTAGCAGTTTCTTGGGGGGGGACTACAATGAGCAGTTCTTC. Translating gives CASSFLGGDYNEQFF.